This T cell receptor beta chain comes out of a study of blood T cell repertoires in COVID-19. The authors' processing: The assay estimated nucleated cells by amplifying reference gene primers. Clones were read by immunoSEQ multiplex PCR, and TCRdb kept only the in-frame ones, dropping some. V, J and clone size reflect that table, while D and trimming were determined from the DNA. Here the sample spans more than 85,000 clones, approximately 85% being singletons. There are 16 residues in the CDR3. Germline lookup yields CDR1 SGHNT and CDR2 YYREEE (reference sequence). V shed 2 bases and J shed 7 bases, with 19 bases lying between them.

The chain couples TRBV5-4 to TRBJ2-1; D is ambiguous. The sample taken for sequencing was peripheral blood. The source is a middle-aged man with acute or convalescent COVID-19. In nucleotides, the CDR3 is TGTGCCAGCAGCTTCGGATTAGCTACTCTACGAAATGAGCAGTTCTTC. Translating gives CASSFGLATLRNEQFF.